This is a list of T cell receptor beta chains from one sample in a study of identical twins. TCRdb re-called the 5' RACE reads with MiXCR, one entry per CDR3 protein. This sample has 200,000 to 250,000 distinct CDR3 sequences, with over 9.5% found just once. The data also belong to a second study, concerning yellow fever vaccine responses in identical twins.

The sample was memory (CD45RO+) T cells sorted from blood. The receptor source for this set is a woman younger than 30 in good health. Each CDR3 is given with its conserved first and last residue. The D gene is left open where the match is weak. Clone size is not always given. Where it is, it says once, few, many or a class for expanded clones.

TRBJ2-2 | TRBV9 | . | . | CASSVAWVGTGELFF | TGTGCCAGCAGCGTAGCTTGGGTGGGGACCGGGGAGCTGTTTTTT
TRBJ2-3 | TRBV7-2 | many | . | CASSLAPGVGSDTQYF | TGTGCCAGCAGCTTAGCGCCGGGGGTGGGTTCAGATACGCAGTATTTT
TRBJ2-3 | TRBV7-2 | . | . | CASSLGGRAETDTQYF | TGTGCCAGCAGCTTAGGGGGGCGGGCGGAAACAGATACGCAGTATTTT
TRBJ2-1 | TRBV7-8 | . | . | CASSGSMFDNEQFF | TGTGCCAGCAGCGGTAGTATGTTCGACAATGAGCAGTTCTTC
TRBJ2-1 | TRBV12-3/TRBV12-4 | . | . | CASGAGTAYNEQFF | TGTGCCAGCGGCGCGGGGACAGCCTACAATGAGCAGTTCTTC
TRBJ2-7 | TRBV5-6 | many | TRBD2 | CASSLTAGEQYF | TGTGCCAGCAGCTTAACAGCGGGGGAGCAGTACTTC
TRBJ2-7 | TRBV7-2 | . | TRBD2 | CASSEAGGPQNEQYF | TGTGCCAGCAGCGAAGCGGGAGGGCCTCAGAACGAGCAGTACTTC
TRBJ1-2 | TRBV12-3/TRBV12-4 | many | . | CASSLRSGSLMGYGYTF | TGTGCCAGCAGTTTGAGGTCGGGGAGCCTAATGGGCTATGGCTACACCTTC
TRBJ2-7 | TRBV20-1 | many | . | CSASQVSQYF | TGCAGTGCTAGTCAAGTTAGCCAGTACTTC
TRBJ2-3 | TRBV11-2 | many | . | CASSGRDFTDTQYF | TGTGCCAGCAGCGGACGCGACTTCACAGATACGCAGTATTTT
TRBJ1-5 | TRBV28 | . | . | CASSSHGQSIRPQHF | TGTGCCAGCAGTTCCCATGGACAGAGCATCAGGCCCCAGCATTTT
TRBJ2-5 | TRBV3-1 | . | TRBD2 | CASSQATSGGAETQYF | TGTGCCAGCAGCCAAGCGACTAGCGGGGGGGCAGAGACCCAGTACTTC
TRBJ2-5 | TRBV7-6 | . | . | CASSSWTDQETQYF | TGTGCCAGCAGCTCGTGGACAGATCAAGAGACCCAGTACTTC
TRBJ2-7 | TRBV20-1 | . | . | CSARDLASYEQHF | TGCAGTGCTAGAGATTTAGCGTCCTACGAGCAGCACTTC
TRBJ2-1 | TRBV7-9 | . | TRBD1 | CASSLERQGAAEQFF | TGTGCCAGCAGCTTAGAGCGTCAGGGGGCCGCTGAGCAGTTCTTC
TRBJ1-1 | TRBV12-3/TRBV12-4 | many | . | CASSLEWGLGNEAFF | TGTGCCAGCAGTTTAGAGTGGGGGCTGGGTAATGAAGCTTTCTTT
TRBJ1-1 | TRBV5-6 | . | . | CASSLTSGARSNTEAFF | TGTGCCAGCAGCTTGACGTCGGGGGCGCGGTCAAACACTGAAGCTTTCTTT
TRBJ2-7 | TRBV7-9 | few | TRBD1 | CASSWYSGQGARNEQYF | TGTGCCAGCAGCTGGTACTCGGGACAGGGGGCAAGAAACGAGCAGTACTTC
TRBJ2-7 | TRBV5-6 | few | TRBD2 | CASSLILAGSYEQYF | TGTGCCAGCAGCTTGATTCTAGCGGGGTCCTACGAGCAGTACTTC
TRBJ2-7 | TRBV6-2/TRBV6-3 | many | . | CASSYPGKGETVHEQYF | TGTGCCAGCAGTTATCCAGGAAAGGGGGAAACGGTCCACGAGCAGTACTTC